The clone carrying this TCR beta chain was seen ten or more times. Its target is not known. CDR3 length equals 16 residues. Germline V gene data show CDR1 as MDHEN and CDR2 as SYDVKM. Trimming pared 7 bases from V and 4 bases from J, leaving 22 bases between. This entry comes from a study of regulatory T cells in long-lasting Graves disease. As for time point: persistent/refractory GD, antithyroid drugs over 5 years with positive TRAb. Following extraction of RNA from PBMCs, that RNA was used to make the TCR library. Both iRepertoire HTBI primers and Arm-PCR of CDR3 regions were used to build the TCR beta libraries. MiXCR, run by TCRdb on the multiplex PCR reads, gives a single entry per CDR3 protein. In the table there are roughly 500,000 distinct CDR3 sequences, 20% to 25% of which are singletons. The study's findings and limits: New patients shared some 890 public clonotypes, fewer than the approximately 3,000 shared by persistent patients.

The source material was peripheral blood mononuclear cells (PBMCs), sampled when the disease was refractory, from a patient treated with antithyroid drugs. The chain combines TRBV28 with TRBJ2-5; the D gene is possibly TRBD2 (5 bases). This clonotype was obtained from a female donor with Graves disease. The CDR3 region is CASTNSGGISGETQYF. CDR3 DNA: TGTGCCAGCACCAACTCGGGCGGAATAAGCGGAGAGACCCAGTACTTC.